Listed below are T cell receptor beta chains from one sample, sequenced in a study of Graves' ophthalmopathy and Graves' hyperthyroidism. TCRdb reprocessed the multiplex PCR reads via MiXCR and lists one record per CDR3 protein. The sample yields approximately 210,000 distinct CDR3 sequences, over 25% seen once. Sequences were obtained from peripheral blood. The receptors derive from a man aged 45-60 years with Graves' ophthalmopathy. The CDR3 runs from the conserved cysteine through the conserved F or W. The D gene is left open where the match is weak. Clone size is not always given. Where it is, it says once, few, many or a class for expanded clones.

-	many	TRBV12-3/TRBV12-4	TRBJ2-7	CASSSASEQYF	TGTGCCAGCAGTTCGGCATCAGAGCAGTACTTC
-	-	TRBV6-2/TRBV6-3	TRBJ1-5	CAASRLGQPQHF	TGTGCCGCAAGTAGGCTGGGACAGCCCCAGCATTTT
-	many	TRBV6-2/TRBV6-3	TRBJ1-5	CASTSSGTGQPQHF	TGTGCCAGTACATCCTCAGGGACTGGACAGCCCCAGCATTTT
-	many	TRBV2	TRBJ2-7	CASRTAALYEQYF	TGTGCCAGCAGGACAGCGGCTCTCTACGAGCAGTACTTC
-	many	TRBV28	TRBJ1-1	CASISPDRSFNGAFF	TGTGCCAGCATTTCGCCAGACAGATCTTTTAACGGAGCTTTCTTT
TRBD1	many	TRBV6-2/TRBV6-3	TRBJ2-5	CASSWTGGIKSQETQYF	TGTGCCAGCAGCTGGACAGGGGGCATCAAAAGCCAAGAGACCCAGTACTTC
-	-	TRBV5-8	TRBJ1-2	CASGLEDTNYGYTF	TGTGCCAGCGGCTTGGAGGACACCAACTATGGCTACACCTTC
-	many	TRBV24-1	TRBJ1-1	CATSAGPGGDFEAFF	TGTGCCACCAGTGCCGGGCCCGGAGGTGATTTTGAAGCTTTCTTT
-	many	TRBV29-1	TRBJ1-2	CSVETVLNYGYTF	TGCAGCGTTGAGACCGTCCTAAACTATGGCTACACCTTC
-	many	TRBV25-1	TRBJ1-6	CARSESRMSPLHF	TGTGCCCGCAGTGAATCCCGGATGTCACCCCTCCACTTT
TRBD1	-	TRBV20-1	TRBJ1-2	CSARDDRVNGYTF	TGCAGTGCTAGAGATGACAGGGTAAATGGCTACACCTTC
TRBD2	many	TRBV4-1	TRBJ2-7	CASSQEELAGEYEQYF	TGCGCCAGCAGCCAAGAAGAGCTAGCGGGAGAGTACGAGCAGTACTTC
-	many	TRBV15	TRBJ1-1	CATSRDRQKGREAFF	TGTGCCACCAGCAGAGATCGCCAGAAGGGGAGAGAAGCTTTCTTT
-	many	TRBV7-2	TRBJ2-7	CASSLGPTSWEQYF	TGTGCCAGCAGCTTAGGGCCGACGAGCTGGGAGCAGTACTTC
TRBD1	many	TRBV11-3	TRBJ2-4	CASSFGQVNDIQYF	TGTGCCAGCAGCTTTGGACAGGTGAACGACATTCAGTACTTC
TRBD1	many	TRBV29-1	TRBJ2-7	CSVGATGRSYEQYF	TGCAGCGTTGGGGCGACAGGGCGGTCCTACGAGCAGTACTTC
TRBD1	-	TRBV6-1	TRBJ1-5	CASGGQGYQPQHF	TGTGCCAGCGGGGGACAGGGTTATCAGCCCCAGCATTTT
-	many	TRBV5-1	TRBJ2-2	CASSLVVQANTGELFF	TGCGCCAGCAGCTTGGTGGTACAGGCGAACACCGGGGAGCTGTTTTTT
-	many	TRBV5-6	TRBJ2-7	CASSQQTRGGYEQYF	TGTGCCAGCAGCCAGCAGACCAGGGGGGGATACGAGCAGTACTTC
-	-	TRBV6-2/TRBV6-3	TRBJ2-4	CASSSTLAKNIQYF	TGTGCCAGCAGTTCCACCCTAGCCAAAAACATTCAGTACTTC
-	few	TRBV12-3/TRBV12-4	TRBJ2-7	CASSPRLNYEQYF	TGTGCCAGCAGCCCTAGACTGAACTACGAGCAGTACTTC
-	many	TRBV4-3	TRBJ1-2	CASSQGRTDPGYTF	TGCGCCAGCAGCCAAGGGCGGACAGACCCTGGCTACACCTTC
TRBD1	-	TRBV12-3/TRBV12-4	TRBJ1-1	CASSLYMQGETEAFF	TGTGCCAGCAGTTTATATATGCAGGGGGAAACTGAAGCTTTCTTT
TRBD1	many	TRBV5-5	TRBJ1-2	CASSLGPGQGTYGYTF	TGTGCCAGCAGCTTGGGCCCGGGACAGGGGACGTATGGCTACACCTTC
-	many	TRBV7-2	TRBJ2-7	CASSLAQLGHEQYF	TGTGCCAGCAGCTTAGCACAGTTAGGGCACGAGCAGTACTTC
TRBD1	many	TRBV6-2/TRBV6-3	TRBJ1-5	CASSYSLGGTGGYQPQHF	TGTGCCAGCAGTTACTCCCTTGGGGGGACAGGGGGGTATCAGCCCCAGCATTTT
TRBD1	-	TRBV6-8	TRBJ1-2	CASSYSNPRQGARGYTF	TGTGCCAGCAGTTACTCGAATCCGAGACAGGGGGCTCGGGGCTACACCTTC
-	-	TRBV19	TRBJ1-2	CASSIPSPRGYTF	TGTGCCAGTAGTATACCGTCCCCAAGAGGCTACACCTTC
TRBD2	many	TRBV12-3/TRBV12-4	TRBJ2-5	CASSFPSGAYQETQYF	TGTGCCAGCAGTTTCCCTAGCGGGGCGTACCAAGAGACCCAGTACTTC
TRBD2	many	TRBV12-3/TRBV12-4	TRBJ2-2	CASSFPSGYTGELFF	TGTGCCAGCAGTTTTCCTAGCGGGTACACCGGGGAGCTGTTTTTT
TRBD2	many	TRBV6-5	TRBJ2-5	CASRRTSGRETQYF	TGTGCCAGCAGAAGGACTAGCGGGAGGGAGACCCAGTACTTC
-	many	TRBV19	TRBJ1-5	CASRARGREPQHF	TGTGCCAGTAGGGCCCGAGGGCGGGAACCCCAGCATTTT